Listed below are T cell receptor beta chains from one sample, sequenced in a study of monozygotic twins with inflammatory bowel disease. TCRdb re-called the 5' RACE reads and shows each CDR3 protein once, DNA omitted. This sample's clone table lists 350,000 to 400,000 distinct CDR3 sequences. Sample: blood. The receptors were gathered from a human donor with ulcerative colitis or Crohn's disease, or a healthy co-twin of an affected twin (not recorded which). Both conserved end residues are part of each CDR3. Each record gives: V gene, J gene, CDR3 protein.

v_call: TRBV5-1
j_call: TRBJ2-5
cdr3_aa: CASSLKRGRETQYF

v_call: TRBV19
j_call: TRBJ1-5
cdr3_aa: CASSIGRAGNQPQHF

v_call: TRBV7-9
j_call: TRBJ1-6
cdr3_aa: CASSLSVGSPLHF

v_call: TRBV19
j_call: TRBJ2-7
cdr3_aa: CVSSSPGTGNDEQYF

v_call: TRBV4-2
j_call: TRBJ2-1
cdr3_aa: CASSPGLAGANEQFF

v_call: TRBV7-9
j_call: TRBJ1-1
cdr3_aa: CASRLAGSTEAFF

v_call: TRBV19
j_call: TRBJ1-1
cdr3_aa: CASSTSGVEAFF

v_call: TRBV5-1
j_call: TRBJ1-2
cdr3_aa: CASSLGQVDYGYTF

v_call: TRBV6-1
j_call: TRBJ2-1
cdr3_aa: CASSQGGPFYNEQFF

v_call: TRBV15
j_call: TRBJ2-3
cdr3_aa: CATSRRTLAGNTDTQYF

v_call: TRBV7-2
j_call: TRBJ2-5
cdr3_aa: CASSFRGGRPGETQYF

v_call: TRBV5-1
j_call: TRBJ2-7
cdr3_aa: CASSLVANAYEQYF

v_call: TRBV4-3
j_call: TRBJ2-7
cdr3_aa: CASSQATGAGSSYEQYF

v_call: TRBV28
j_call: TRBJ2-5
cdr3_aa: CASSLRGEVKYF

v_call: TRBV29-1
j_call: TRBJ2-6
cdr3_aa: CSVQVSGANVLTF

v_call: TRBV7-2
j_call: TRBJ2-2
cdr3_aa: CASSLALRTGELFF

v_call: TRBV29-1
j_call: TRBJ2-1
cdr3_aa: CSVEGGQGMNEQFF

v_call: TRBV4-3
j_call: TRBJ1-2
cdr3_aa: CASSQSALGYGYTF

v_call: TRBV20-1
j_call: TRBJ1-1
cdr3_aa: CSARDPTGVNTEAFF

v_call: TRBV20-1
j_call: TRBJ1-1
cdr3_aa: CSAILTGGTEAFF

v_call: TRBV15
j_call: TRBJ1-1
cdr3_aa: CATSTLSAVNTEAFF

v_call: TRBV7-2
j_call: TRBJ2-3
cdr3_aa: CASSWTGGSTDTQYF

v_call: TRBV20-1
j_call: TRBJ2-3
cdr3_aa: CSARECRTDTQYF

v_call: TRBV4-2
j_call: TRBJ1-5
cdr3_aa: CASSQLTGTGGNQPQHF

v_call: TRBV9
j_call: TRBJ1-3
cdr3_aa: CASSEVGARGNTIYF

v_call: TRBV3-1
j_call: TRBJ2-1
cdr3_aa: CAISLSPLDRPYNEQFF

v_call: TRBV6-1
j_call: TRBJ2-7
cdr3_aa: CASRRLAGATYEQYF

v_call: TRBV27
j_call: TRBJ1-1
cdr3_aa: CASSRTDIWVDTEAFF

v_call: TRBV24-1
j_call: TRBJ2-3
cdr3_aa: CATSDRATDTQYF

v_call: TRBV7-8
j_call: TRBJ1-2
cdr3_aa: CASSPSGQAGYGYTF

v_call: TRBV9
j_call: TRBJ1-1
cdr3_aa: CASSVEGRGRDTEAFF

v_call: TRBV27
j_call: TRBJ2-7
cdr3_aa: CASSLQGRKTYEQYF

v_call: TRBV30
j_call: TRBJ2-2
cdr3_aa: CASKRGMGAGELFF

v_call: TRBV27
j_call: TRBJ2-6
cdr3_aa: CASSYNTGSLEANVLTF

v_call: TRBV5-1
j_call: TRBJ2-6
cdr3_aa: CASSSTGSGANVLTF

v_call: TRBV12-5
j_call: TRBJ2-3
cdr3_aa: CASGLGRGGPTDTQYF

v_call: TRBV28
j_call: TRBJ1-2
cdr3_aa: CASSSFGTGVIWGDGYTF

v_call: TRBV28
j_call: TRBJ1-5
cdr3_aa: CASRGDSQPQHF

v_call: TRBV19
j_call: TRBJ1-5
cdr3_aa: CASSMSRTGWQPQHF

v_call: TRBV5-1
j_call: TRBJ2-7
cdr3_aa: CASSLSGQGLYEQYF

v_call: TRBV5-1
j_call: TRBJ1-6
cdr3_aa: CASSFSGTGVSPLHF

v_call: TRBV4-2
j_call: TRBJ2-5
cdr3_aa: CASSSGGAVMETQYF

v_call: TRBV20-1
j_call: TRBJ2-7
cdr3_aa: CSAPEAYEQYF

v_call: TRBV5-1
j_call: TRBJ2-1
cdr3_aa: CASSLGFSSYNEQFF

v_call: TRBV6-2/TRBV6-3
j_call: TRBJ1-1
cdr3_aa: CASRETGGFNTEAFF

v_call: TRBV15
j_call: TRBJ2-4
cdr3_aa: CATSRDRQSIQYF

v_call: TRBV2
j_call: TRBJ2-1
cdr3_aa: CASFYYNEQFF

v_call: TRBV10-3
j_call: TRBJ2-7
cdr3_aa: CATRPGTGAYEQYF

v_call: TRBV7-2
j_call: TRBJ1-6
cdr3_aa: CASSPRLRTGEAPLHF

v_call: TRBV18
j_call: TRBJ2-1
cdr3_aa: CASSPTTSGGLYNEQFF

v_call: TRBV5-1
j_call: TRBJ2-2
cdr3_aa: CASSLVGKTGELFF

v_call: TRBV20-1
j_call: TRBJ1-5
cdr3_aa: CSALTGSPVGGQPQHF

v_call: TRBV29-1
j_call: TRBJ2-2
cdr3_aa: CSVRTRGPSNTGELFF

v_call: TRBV15
j_call: TRBJ2-3
cdr3_aa: CATSRDRNGHTDTQYF

v_call: TRBV9
j_call: TRBJ2-1
cdr3_aa: CASSTSRVSVSNEQFF

v_call: TRBV11-2
j_call: TRBJ2-7
cdr3_aa: CASRSIGTSGGARYEQYF

v_call: TRBV10-2
j_call: TRBJ2-2
cdr3_aa: CASKSRAGTGELFF